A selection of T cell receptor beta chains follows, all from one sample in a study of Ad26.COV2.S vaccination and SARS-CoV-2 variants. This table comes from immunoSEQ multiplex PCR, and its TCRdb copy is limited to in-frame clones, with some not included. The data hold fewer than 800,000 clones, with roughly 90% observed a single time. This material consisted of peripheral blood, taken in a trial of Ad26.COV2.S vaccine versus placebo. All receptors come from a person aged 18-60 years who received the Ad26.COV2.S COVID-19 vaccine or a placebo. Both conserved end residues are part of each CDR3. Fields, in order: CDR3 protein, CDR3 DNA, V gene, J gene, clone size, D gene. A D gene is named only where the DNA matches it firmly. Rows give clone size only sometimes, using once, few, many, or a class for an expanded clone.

cdr3_aa: CASSPDAATWAEAFF; cdr3_nt: TGCGCCAGCAGCCCCGACGCCGCGACTTGGGCTGAAGCTTTCTTT; v_call: TRBV5-1; j_call: TRBJ1-1; clone_size: .; d_call: .
cdr3_aa: CASSEAGAGTEAFF; cdr3_nt: TGCGCCAGCAGTGAAGCGGGGGCCGGCACTGAAGCTTTCTTT; v_call: TRBV10-2; j_call: TRBJ1-1; clone_size: .; d_call: .
cdr3_aa: CASSPPRGGEGTDTQYF; cdr3_nt: TGTGCCAGCTCACCACCGAGAGGGGGAGAGGGCACAGATACGCAGTATTTT; v_call: TRBV18; j_call: TRBJ2-3; clone_size: .; d_call: .
cdr3_aa: CAWSVRDVYEQYF; cdr3_nt: TGTGCCTGGAGTGTACGAGACGTCTACGAGCAGTACTTC; v_call: TRBV30; j_call: TRBJ2-7; clone_size: .; d_call: .
cdr3_aa: CASSETSGRPSGGELFF; cdr3_nt: TGTGCCAGCAGTGAGACTAGCGGGAGGCCCTCAGGCGGGGAGCTGTTTTTT; v_call: TRBV2; j_call: TRBJ2-2; clone_size: .; d_call: TRBD2
cdr3_aa: CASSLTGEGAYEQYF; cdr3_nt: TGTGCCAGCAGCTTGACAGGGGAGGGAGCCTACGAGCAGTACTTC; v_call: TRBV7-2; j_call: TRBJ2-7; clone_size: many; d_call: .
cdr3_aa: CASSESVRGYKNIQYF; cdr3_nt: TGCGCCAGCAGTGAGTCGGTTCGGGGTTACAAAAACATTCAGTACTTC; v_call: TRBV10-2; j_call: TRBJ2-4; clone_size: .; d_call: .
cdr3_aa: CASSPHTGELFF; cdr3_nt: TGTGCCAGCAGCCCGCACACCGGGGAGCTGTTTTTT; v_call: TRBV9; j_call: TRBJ2-2; clone_size: .; d_call: .
cdr3_aa: CASSQEVSPGGGNQPQHF; cdr3_nt: TGTGCCAGCAGCCAAGAGGTTTCTCCAGGGGGAGGCAATCAGCCCCAGCATTTT; v_call: TRBV4-2; j_call: TRBJ1-5; clone_size: .; d_call: TRBD1
cdr3_aa: CASSRQGMDTGELFF; cdr3_nt: TGTGCCAGCAGCCGACAGGGGATGGACACCGGGGAGCTGTTTTTT; v_call: TRBV7-9; j_call: TRBJ2-2; clone_size: .; d_call: TRBD1
cdr3_aa: CASSRPDGAQYF; cdr3_nt: TGTGCCAGCTCACGACCGGATGGGGCCCAGTACTTC; v_call: TRBV18; j_call: TRBJ2-5; clone_size: once; d_call: .
cdr3_aa: CAWGKTGDNEKLFF; cdr3_nt: TGTGCCTGGGGGAAAACAGGGGATAATGAAAAACTGTTTTTT; v_call: TRBV30; j_call: TRBJ1-4; clone_size: .; d_call: TRBD1
cdr3_aa: CASRGPNTGELFF; cdr3_nt: TGTGCCAGCAGGGGACCGAACACCGGGGAGCTGTTTTTT; v_call: TRBV2; j_call: TRBJ2-2; clone_size: few; d_call: .
cdr3_aa: CASKEGRTEAFF; cdr3_nt: TGTGCCAGCAAGGAGGGGAGGACTGAAGCTTTCTTT; v_call: TRBV2; j_call: TRBJ1-1; clone_size: .; d_call: .
cdr3_aa: CASSYDRGRVTEAFF; cdr3_nt: TGTGCCAGCAGTTACGACAGGGGGCGCGTCACTGAAGCTTTCTTT; v_call: TRBV6-5; j_call: TRBJ1-1; clone_size: .; d_call: TRBD1
cdr3_aa: CASSVLTGHYGYTF; cdr3_nt: TGTGCCAGCAGCGTGCTGACAGGGCACTATGGCTACACCTTC; v_call: TRBV9; j_call: TRBJ1-2; clone_size: .; d_call: TRBD1